The rows below give T cell receptor beta chains drawn from one sample of a study of cytomegalovirus exposure and HLA in healthy donors. The protocol was immunoSEQ multiplex PCR, while the TCRdb copy is restricted to in-frame clones and leaves out a portion. The data show some 200,000 clones, 70% to 80% seen once. The material sequenced was PBMCs. These receptors were collected from a girl aged 2-15 years in good health and CMV-seronegative. Both conserved end residues are part of each CDR3. The D gene is left open where the match is weak. Part of the rows lack a size; the others show once, few, many or a class for expanded clones.

j_call d_call v_call clone_size cdr3_nt cdr3_aa
TRBJ2-7 TRBD1 TRBV5-1 . TGCGCCAGCAGCTTGGACAGGGGGCGCGGGTACGAGCAGTACTTC CASSLDRGRGYEQYF
TRBJ2-7 . TRBV4-2 . TGTGCCAGCAGCCACGGAAGGGACACTAGCTCCTACGAGCAGTACTTC CASSHGRDTSSYEQYF
TRBJ1-1 . TRBV30 . TGTGCCTGGAGTTATGGGGCGGGATTCACTGAAGCTTTCTTT CAWSYGAGFTEAFF
TRBJ2-1 . TRBV18 . TGTGCCAGCTCACCTAACGCAGACAATGAGCAGTTCTTC CASSPNADNEQFF
TRBJ2-7 . TRBV14 . TGTGCCAGCAGCCATCCAGGGGGGGAGCAGTACTTC CASSHPGGEQYF
TRBJ1-4 TRBD1 TRBV7-6 . TGTGCCAGCAGCCCGGACAGGGTTTGGAATGAAAAACTGTTTTTT CASSPDRVWNEKLFF
TRBJ2-5 TRBD2 TRBV5-1 . TGCGCCAGCGGATCCGGCGGGGGGGTCGAGACCCAGTACTTC CASGSGGGVETQYF
TRBJ1-2 . TRBV6-5 once TGTGCCAGCAGTTACTTTGGGGGGGGCTATGGCTACACCTTC CASSYFGGGYGYTF
TRBJ2-5 TRBD2 TRBV18 . TGTGCCAGCTCACCAGGGAGGGGAGAGACCCAGTACTTC CASSPGRGETQYF
TRBJ2-1 TRBD1 TRBV18 . TGTGCCAGCTCATCGACAGGGTACAATGAGCAGTTCTTC CASSSTGYNEQFF
TRBJ2-5 TRBD1 TRBV7-8 . TGTGCCAGCAGCTTAGGTGTTGGACAGGGCTTTGGAGAGACCCAGTACTTC CASSLGVGQGFGETQYF
TRBJ1-2 TRBD1 TRBV6-1 . TGTGCCAGCTGGGACAGATTAAACTATGGCTACACCTTC CASWDRLNYGYTF
TRBJ1-2 . TRBV12-5 . TGTGCTAGTGGTTCACAGGGCTATGGCTACACCTTC CASGSQGYGYTF
TRBJ1-1 TRBD1 TRBV29-1 . TGCAGCGCGGGACAGGTAAACACTGAAGCTTTCTTT CSAGQVNTEAFF
TRBJ2-3 TRBD1 TRBV7-2 . TGTGCCATAACACAGGGGATCGGCACAGATACGCAGTATTTT CAITQGIGTDTQYF
TRBJ2-7 . TRBV6-1 . TGTGCCAGCAGGGGCAGAACATCCTACGAGCAGTACTTC CASRGRTSYEQYF
TRBJ2-7 TRBD1 TRBV7-3 . TGTGCCAGCAGTGCTTCAGGGGGCCGTGGCTACGAGCAGTACTTC CASSASGGRGYEQYF
TRBJ1-4 . TRBV27 few TGTGCCAGCAGTTTACTTGGACAGTCTAATGAAAAACTGTTTTTT CASSLLGQSNEKLFF
TRBJ2-3 TRBD2 TRBV5-4 . TGTGCCAGCAGCTTGCCTAGCGGGAGTTATACGCAGTATTTT CASSLPSGSYTQYF
TRBJ2-5 . TRBV6-1 . TGTGCCAGCAGTGAAGCGCTTCTGGGCTTCCAAGAGACCCAGTACTTC CASSEALLGFQETQYF
TRBJ2-1 . TRBV7-6 few TGTGCCAGCAGCCGTGACGGGGTAGCCTACAATGAGCAGTTCTTC CASSRDGVAYNEQFF
TRBJ2-3 . TRBV13 . TGTGCCAGCAGCTATCGACGGGACTTTGGCACAGATACGCAGTATTTT CASSYRRDFGTDTQYF
TRBJ2-7 . TRBV29-1 . TGCAGCGTCGAACTAAGTCCGCCACCCTCCTACGAGCAGTACTTC CSVELSPPPSYEQYF
TRBJ2-7 TRBD1 TRBV13 . TGTGCCAGCAGCTTACACCCGGGACAGGGATACGAGCAGTACTTC CASSLHPGQGYEQYF
TRBJ2-5 . TRBV9 . TGTGCCAGCAGCGATAATGAAGAGACCCAGTACTTC CASSDNEETQYF
TRBJ2-3 TRBD2 TRBV25-1 . TGTGCCGTGTTCTGGCCCCTGCTAGCGGGAGCGGCAGATACGCAGTATTTT CAVFWPLLAGAADTQYF
TRBJ2-7 TRBD2 TRBV10-1 . TGCGCCAGCAGTGAGCAGCCTAGCGGGACTAGGTACGAGCAGTACTTC CASSEQPSGTRYEQYF
TRBJ2-1 TRBD2 TRBV5-7 . TGTGCCAGCAGCGCATCGCTAGCGGGAGTAAAGCTACACAATGAGCAGTTCTTC CASSASLAGVKLHNEQFF
TRBJ2-5 . TRBV6-5 . TGTGCCAGCAGTTGGGATCGGAGGGAGACCCAGTACTTC CASSWDRRETQYF
TRBJ1-4 . TRBV10-1 once TGCGCCAGCAGAGGGGGGGCTGGGGAAAAACTGTTTTTT CASRGGAGEKLFF
TRBJ1-2 . TRBV2 . TGTGCCAGCAGTGAAACAGGGACCCCCTATGGCTACACCTTC CASSETGTPYGYTF
TRBJ2-3 . TRBV7-9 . TGTGCCAGCAGCCAACAGGGATCTAGCACAGATACGCAGTATTTT CASSQQGSSTDTQYF
TRBJ2-1 . TRBV12-5 . TGTGCTAGTTCCGTCCGGGACACATCCTACAATGAGCAGTTCTTC CASSVRDTSYNEQFF
TRBJ2-3 TRBD2 TRBV7-6 . TGTGCCAGCAGCTCCAGCACTAGCGGGGGGGCTGTAGATACGCAGTATTTT CASSSSTSGGAVDTQYF
TRBJ2-3 TRBD1 TRBV6-5 . TGTGCCAGCAGTTACGGGACAGATACAGATACGCAGTATTTT CASSYGTDTDTQYF
TRBJ2-1 . TRBV21-1 few TGTGCCAGCAGCACAGGCGGGGGGAACAATGAGCAGTTCTTC CASSTGGGNNEQFF
TRBJ2-1 TRBD1 TRBV5-1 . TGCGCCAGCAACCCAACACCGGACAGGGGGCTAGGCGATGAGCAGTTCTTC CASNPTPDRGLGDEQFF
TRBJ1-1 TRBD1 TRBV10-3 . TGTGCCTCAACCGGGACAGGGGACACTGAAGCTTTCTTT CASTGTGDTEAFF
TRBJ1-2 . TRBV2 . TGTGCCAGCACGGGCTACACCTTC CASTGYTF
TRBJ2-3 . TRBV11-2 . TGTGCCAGCAGCCCTCGGACTAAGGCAGATACGCAGTATTTT CASSPRTKADTQYF
TRBJ1-1 . TRBV28 . TGTGCCAGCAGACCTAGGGGCGGGGTGACCACTGAAGCTTTCTTT CASRPRGGVTTEAFF
TRBJ1-1 . TRBV29-1 . TGCAGCGTTGCTACCCGGTCGGACACTGAAGCTTTCTTT CSVATRSDTEAFF
TRBJ2-1 TRBD2 TRBV30 . TGTGCCTGGGGTCCACAACTAGCGGGAGGGCGGTATGAGCAGTTCTTC CAWGPQLAGGRYEQFF
TRBJ1-1 . TRBV7-9 . TGTGCCAGCAGCTTTCACAAGGAAGCTTTCTTT CASSFHKEAFF
TRBJ2-1 TRBD2 TRBV29-1 . TGCAGCGTCCGGAACACTAGCGGCGCTTACAATGAGCAGTTCTTC CSVRNTSGAYNEQFF
TRBJ2-3 TRBD1 TRBV19 once TGTGCCAGTAGTCACCGGGACAGGGATCGAGATACGCAGTATTTT CASSHRDRDRDTQYF
TRBJ1-2 . TRBV10-2 once TGCGCCAGCAGGGACATCAGGCGGGATCTAGGGGGCTACACCTTC CASRDIRRDLGGYTF
TRBJ2-7 . TRBV21-1 . TGTGCCAGCAGCAATACAGGGGATTGGTACGAGCAGTACTTC CASSNTGDWYEQYF
TRBJ1-1 . TRBV15 . TGTGCCACCACCCCCAAGGAGGGATTTGGGACTGAAGCTTTCTTT CATTPKEGFGTEAFF
TRBJ2-5 TRBD1 TRBV6-1 . TGTGCCAGCAGTGATAGGACAGGAAAACAAGAGACCCAGTACTTC CASSDRTGKQETQYF
TRBJ2-1 TRBD2 TRBV7-8 . TGTGCCAGCAGACGAAGGACTAGGTTCGAAACCTACAATGAGCAGTTCTTC CASRRRTRFETYNEQFF
TRBJ1-3 TRBD1 TRBV10-1 few TGCGCCAGCAGTGAAGGGGGGACAGGGTCTCTCTCTGGAAACACCATATATTTT CASSEGGTGSLSGNTIYF
TRBJ2-7 TRBD2 TRBV13 . TGTGCCAGCAGCTCAGCAGGACTAGCGGGAGGTGTGATCCCCTACGAGCAGTACTTC CASSSAGLAGGVIPYEQYF
TRBJ1-1 . TRBV18 . TGTGCCAGCTCACCAACGCGGTCTGAAGCTTTCTTT CASSPTRSEAFF
TRBJ1-2 . TRBV2 . TGTGCCAGCAGTGATAGCCTGAGCAGTGGCTACACCTTC CASSDSLSSGYTF
TRBJ1-6 . TRBV7-3 . TGTGCCAGCAGCATAGGACACTTTTCACCCCTCCACTTT CASSIGHFSPLHF
TRBJ2-1 TRBD2 TRBV7-9 . TGTGCCAGCAGCCATCGTAGCGGGAATTACAATGAGCAGTTCTTC CASSHRSGNYNEQFF
TRBJ2-3 . TRBV6-5 . TGTGCCAGCAGTATGGACTCCCGCCCACATACGCAGTATTTT CASSMDSRPHTQYF
TRBJ1-2 TRBD1 TRBV6-5 . TGTGCCAGCAGTTACGGGACAGGGGTTCTTATGGGTGGCTACACCTTC CASSYGTGVLMGGYTF